This section outlines one T cell receptor (beta chain) sequence together with its context. This sample is drawn from a study of blood T cell repertoires in COVID-19. The overall study: Whether acute or convalescent, the COVID-19 samples came from the United States, Italy and Spain. From T cells, B-cell-depleted T cells, or PBMCs came the material, which was cDNA or gDNA.

The authors' processing: Scientists estimated how many nucleated cells there were by amplifying reference gene primers. Measured with immunoSEQ multiplex PCR; TCRdb has only the in-frame clones, and not every one. The V and J calls and clone size are taken from that table; D and trimming were inferred from the DNA. Of over 35,000 clones listed, 88% are singletons. CDR3 length equals 13 residues. The V gene's germline CDR1 is SGHTA and CDR2 FQGTGA. V was pared by 3 bases and J by 5 bases, with 8 bases between. This chain links TRBV7-3 with TRBJ2-1, with a weak D call TRBD1 (6 bases). The sequence came from a man in his fifties or sixties with acute or convalescent COVID-19. Sequences were obtained from peripheral blood. DNA for the CDR3: TGTGCCAGCAGCTTTGGACAGAACAATGAGCAGTTCTTC. Residues: CASSFGQNNEQFF.